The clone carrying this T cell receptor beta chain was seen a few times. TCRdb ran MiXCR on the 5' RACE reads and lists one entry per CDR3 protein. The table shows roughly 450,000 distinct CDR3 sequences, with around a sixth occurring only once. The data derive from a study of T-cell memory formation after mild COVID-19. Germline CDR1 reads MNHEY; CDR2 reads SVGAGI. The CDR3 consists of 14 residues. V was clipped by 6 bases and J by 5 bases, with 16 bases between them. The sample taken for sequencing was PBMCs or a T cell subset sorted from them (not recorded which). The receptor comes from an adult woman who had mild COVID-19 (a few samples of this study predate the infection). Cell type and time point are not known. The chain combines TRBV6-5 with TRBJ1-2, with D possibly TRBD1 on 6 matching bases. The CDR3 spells CASRVYSGQYGYTF. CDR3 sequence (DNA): TGTGCCAGCAGGGTCTACTCCGGACAGTATGGCTACACCTTC.